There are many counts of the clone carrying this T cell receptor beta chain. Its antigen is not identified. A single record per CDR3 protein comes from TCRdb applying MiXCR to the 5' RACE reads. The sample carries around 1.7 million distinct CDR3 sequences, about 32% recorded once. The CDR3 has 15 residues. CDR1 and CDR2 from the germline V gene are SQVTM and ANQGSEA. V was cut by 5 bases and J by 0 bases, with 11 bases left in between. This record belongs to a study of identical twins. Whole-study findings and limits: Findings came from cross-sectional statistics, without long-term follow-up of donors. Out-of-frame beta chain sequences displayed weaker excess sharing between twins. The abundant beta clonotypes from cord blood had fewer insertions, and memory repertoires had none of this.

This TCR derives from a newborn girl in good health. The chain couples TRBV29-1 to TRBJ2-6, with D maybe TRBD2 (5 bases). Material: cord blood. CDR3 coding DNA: TGCAGCGTTCTCGACGGACTCTCTGGGGCCAACGTCCTGACTTTC. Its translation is CSVLDGLSGANVLTF.